The rows below give T cell receptor beta chains drawn from one sample of a study of T-cell reconstitution after alpha-beta-depleted transplantation in children. TCRdb re-derived calls from the PCR reads in MiXCR, one entry per CDR3 protein. This sample carries about 120,000 distinct CDR3 sequences, roughly 23% of them seen once, and the ten largest clones take roughly 10%. Sequenced here: PBMCs, mostly from graft donor cells, sampled 180 days after TCRalphabeta/CD19-depleted stem cell transplant. These receptors all stem from a male patient aged 2-10 years who had a stem cell transplant for chronic granulomatous disease, so the T cells may come from the graft donor. CDR3s include the opening cysteine and the closing phenylalanine or tryptophan. A row's size may be missing; if present it is once, few, many or a size class.

clone_size	v_call	cdr3_aa
-	TRBV18	CASSPGLQGTDTQYF
few	TRBV5-1	CASSLGQVQETQYF
-	TRBV12-3/TRBV12-4	CASSRHYEQYF
-	TRBV7-3	CASSLTSSGRAHEQFF
-	TRBV12-3/TRBV12-4	CASSLRDRGLRSSYNEQFF
-	TRBV11-2	CASSLVLTDTHYF
-	TRBV6-1	CASSAPGGAGANVLTF
many	TRBV28	CASSLPRGQAHTEAFF
few	TRBV20-1	CSARVGQNTGELFF
many	TRBV10-3	CAISVTVRTSNTGELFF
-	TRBV7-2	CASSKGLAGPLTDTQYF
-	TRBV5-1	CASSLSGTGSEKLFF
many	TRBV6-4	CASSDSGQGSDTQYF
few	TRBV6-5	CASSYGANQETQYF
many	TRBV7-2	CASSSIGTSLTDTQYF
many	TRBV29-1	CSVDGRLSGNTIYF
many	TRBV12-3/TRBV12-4	CASSTPGLRTGELFF
-	TRBV4-3	CASSRDNFSGANVLTF
many	TRBV12-3/TRBV12-4	CASSPGPSNYEQYF
many	TRBV10-1	CASSVWREYGYTF
-	TRBV15	CATSRGGDGYTF
-	TRBV12-3/TRBV12-4	CASRRRLAGAENEQFF
-	TRBV13	CASSLGRGHINEQFF
many	TRBV20-1	CSASKLPSNEQFF
-	TRBV12-3/TRBV12-4	CASSFPGYNEQFF